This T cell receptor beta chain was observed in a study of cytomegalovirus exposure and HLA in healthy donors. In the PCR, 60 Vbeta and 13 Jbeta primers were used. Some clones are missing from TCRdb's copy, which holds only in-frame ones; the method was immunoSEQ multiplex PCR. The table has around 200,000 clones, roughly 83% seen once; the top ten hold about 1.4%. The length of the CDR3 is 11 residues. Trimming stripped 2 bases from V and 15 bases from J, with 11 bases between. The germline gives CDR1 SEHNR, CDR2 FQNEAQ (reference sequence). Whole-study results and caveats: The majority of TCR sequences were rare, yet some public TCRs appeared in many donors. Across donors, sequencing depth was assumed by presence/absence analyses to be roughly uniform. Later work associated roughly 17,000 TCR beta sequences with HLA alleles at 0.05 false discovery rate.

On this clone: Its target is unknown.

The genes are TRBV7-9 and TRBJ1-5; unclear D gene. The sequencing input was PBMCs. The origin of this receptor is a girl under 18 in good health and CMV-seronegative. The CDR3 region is CASSLLEELHF. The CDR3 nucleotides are TGTGCCAGCAGCTTACTCGAGGAACTGCATTTT.